This TCR beta chain is from a study of PD-L1 blockade in urothelial cancer. Across the whole study: Patients previously received 0 to 3 chemotherapy regimens.

CDR1 MNHNY and CDR2 SVGAGI come from the germline V gene (reference sequence). This CDR3 region has 15 residues. Trimming took 0 bases from V and 0 from J; bases not matched to a gene: 2. Generated by immunoSEQ multiplex PCR, the TCRdb table keeps only in-frame clones and is missing some. The repertoire holds 35,000 to 45,000 clones, with about 88% as singletons. Time point specified: pretreatment peripheral blood. The V call is TRBV6-6, the J call TRBJ2-7, with 7 bases matching TRBD2. The sample was PBMCs, taken around atezolizumab (anti-PD-L1) treatment. This clonotype originated in a donor at least 40 years old with urothelial cancer. The CDR3 sequence: CASSYSGGASYEQYF. For the CDR3, the DNA is TGTGCCAGCAGTTACTCGGGAGGGGCCTCCTACGAGCAGTACTTC.